The subject of this entry is one T cell receptor (beta chain). It has no known antigen specificity. No per-base quality is available; no much larger clone lies one base away. The sample originates from a study of blood T cell repertoires in COVID-19 (dated by TCRdb to the early 2020s). With regard to the full study: Samples from collaborators originated in the United States, Italy and Spain and spanned both the acute and convalescent phases of COVID-19. Where available, HLA class I and class II types were taken from metadata supplied by the sample provider and were not determined by assay-based typing. Nearly every sample came with metadata listing a de-identified subject ID, COVID-19 status, age in years and sex. The samples were drawn from the first 160 participants of the ongoing ImmuneRACE study and from roughly 1,300 subjects provided by 6 global collaborators. The repertoires were released in a freely available public database meant as a resource for research on the immune response to SARS-CoV-2. The prospective study material was composed of cDNA or gDNA derived from T cells, B-cell-depleted T cells, or PBMCs. The dataset comprised deeply sampled blood TCRbeta repertoires from subjects exposed to, actively infected with, or recovered from COVID-19. Findings and caveats that apply to the study as a whole: The quantity of clinical and demographic metadata differed by source and by participant and was supplied without curation.

TCRbeta CDR3 regions were amplified from genomic DNA by means of the immunoSEQ Assay, a bias-controlled multiplex PCR. Turning to the authors' computational methods: The number of nucleated cells in each sample was estimated from the amplification of reference gene primers within the assay. To quantify the absolute abundance of each unique TCRbeta CDR3 rearrangement, sequence reads were collapsed and filtered. For each sample, productive Simpson clonality was calculated as the square root of Simpson's diversity index over productive rearrangements. TCRdb re-hosts the immuneACCESS table, in-frame sequences only. Its copies lack some clones; in the studies checked, an unresolved V gene accounts for under half of them, and the cause for the rest is not known. The DNA was the basis for D and trimming; V, J and clone size are from that table. The sample has about 100,000 clones on record, more than 70% of them singletons. 9.5% to 15% of the sample goes to the ten largest clones.

For this chain, trimming is 5 bases at the V end and 6 bases at the J end, and the number of junction bases without a gene match is 8. The germline V gene encodes CDR1 SGHTA and CDR2 FQGNSA. The CDR3 measures 15 amino acids from cysteine to phenylalanine. Just the 45-base CDR3 DNA is kept, in frame starting at base 1. Collaborating institutions collected whole blood in K2EDTA tubes following their own protocols. For TCRbeta analysis, collaborator samples were shipped as frozen whole blood, as isolated PBMCs, or as DNA extracted from either sample type. The sequence links TRBV7-2 to TRBJ2-7; the junction holds 12 bases that match TRBD1. This sequence was found in a human donor in a cohort sampled during active COVID-19. The specimen was peripheral blood. The CDR3 reads as follows: CASSAQGTGGFEQYF. The DNA sequence is TGTGCCAGCAGCGCCCAGGGGACAGGGGGCTTCGAGCAGTACTTC.